Each of the 31 T cell receptor beta chains below was sequenced from the same sample in a study of T cells in Graves' hyperthyroidism and ophthalmopathy (dated by TCRdb to the late 2010s). Libraries were constructed by multiplex PCR. TCRdb shows the sequencer as Illumina HiSeq 2000. The TCR beta CDR3 regions were amplified from the RNA transcripts. The first round of RT-PCR for the TCR CDR3 was performed with the HTBI primer set and the Qiagen OneStep RT-PCR kit. TCRdb redid the processing of the public reads, applying fastp at Q25 and MiXCR, and retained in-frame beta chains. Records with the same CDR3 protein are collapsed into one entry carrying the most frequent genes and DNA. This sample holds 300,000 to 450,000 distinct CDR3 sequences; approximately 15% were observed only once. The ten largest make up about 10% of the sample. Sequenced sample: blood. The receptors stem from a woman aged 55-70 years with Graves' hyperthyroidism.

This clonotype was seen a handful of times. This sequence may be a read error, since a much larger clone differs from it by one base. The chain employs TRBV19 and TRBJ1-2; a possible D gene is TRBD1 (6 bases). Looked up from germline, CDR1 is LNHDA and CDR2 is SQIVND (reference sequence). The CDR3 totals 15 residues. CDR3 residues: CASSPGTNPLYGHTF. The CDR3 DNA sequence: TGTGCCAGTAGTCCAGGGACAAACCCTCTCTATGGCCACACCTTC. The full variable domain, rest sourced from reference TRBV19 and TRBJ1-2, is DGGITQSPKYLFRKEGQNVTLSCEQNLNHDAMYWYRQDPGQGLRLIYYSQIVNDFQKGDIAEGYSVSREKKESFPLTVTSAQKNPTAFYLCASSPGTNPLYGHTFGSGTRLTVV.

This clonotype has only a few counts. The V gene is TRBV5-4, the J gene TRBJ1-2; D is undetermined. Trimming left V 5 bases short and J 1 base short, with 15 bases between. CDR1 SGHNT and CDR2 YYREEE come from the germline V gene (reference sequence). The CDR3 spans 15 residues. The CDR3 reads CASSHSSGSNYGYTF. The CDR3 DNA sequence: TGTGCCAGCAGTCATTCCTCGGGAAGTAACTATGGCTACACCTTC.

Regarding this clonotype: A junction end diverges from the germline sequence, so it may reflect a read error. The CDR3 bases are TGTGCCACCAGTGACCGTACTAGCGGGAGACGGGAAAACAACTACCATGAGCAGTTCTTC. This encodes CATSDRTSGRRENNYHEQFF. The rearrangement joins TRBV24-1 to TRBJ2-1, with TRBD2 matching 11 bases. The germline V gene encodes CDR1 KGHDR and CDR2 SFDVKD. The CDR3 is 20 amino acids.

The table lists this clonotype with many counts. This chain links TRBV18 with TRBJ2-7; D not certain. The CDR3 is 12 amino acids. Trimming shortened V by 3 bases and J by 5 bases, and 8 bases separated the two germline ends. CDR1 is KGHSH, CDR2 LQKENI, per germline. Written as DNA, the CDR3 is TGTGCCAGCTCACCGAATGGGGACGAGCAGTACTTC. Translated: CASSPNGDEQYF.

To note about this clonotype: Its ends do not fully match the called genes, so a read error is possible. This chain connects TRBV20-1 to TRBJ1-2, with D tentatively TRBD1 (6 bases). The CDR3 is made up of 14 amino acids. CDR1 is DFQATT, CDR2 SNEGSKA, per germline (reference sequence). CDR3 protein: CSASGGALFRGYTF. The CDR3 nucleotides read TGCAGCGCTAGCGGGGGCGCGCTCTTCCGTGGCTACACCTTC.

V is TRBV19 and J is TRBJ1-2; TRBD1 agrees at 8 bases. Germline CDR1 reads LNHDA; CDR2 reads SQIVND (reference sequence). The trim removed 1 base at V and 2 bases at J, leaving 3 bases unmatched. This CDR3 comprises 15 residues. CDR3 loop: CASSIVGQGNYGYTF. In DNA form, the CDR3 reads TGTGCCAGTAGTATAGTAGGACAGGGAAACTATGGCTACACCTTC. The whole variable domain, filled in from reference TRBV19 and TRBJ1-2, reads DGGITQSPKYLFRKEGQNVTLSCEQNLNHDAMYWYRQDPGQGLRLIYYSQIVNDFQKGDIAEGYSVSREKKESFPLTVTSAQKNPTAFYLCASSIVGQGNYGYTFGSGTRLTVV.

This clonotype came up many times. The chain couples TRBV4-1 to TRBJ2-5; possible D gene TRBD2, 6 bases. Trimming shortened V by 0 bases and J by 0 bases, and 14 bases separated the two germline ends. The germline CDR1 and CDR2 sequences are MGHRA and YSYEKL. The CDR3 loop spans 17 amino acids. The CDR3 sequence is CASSQDKRLVYQETQYF. CDR3 nucleotides: TGCGCCAGCAGCCAAGATAAGAGACTAGTGTACCAAGAGACCCAGTACTTC.

The chain links TRBV20-1 to TRBJ1-1; no clear D. The CDR3 length is 11 residues. V was pared by 3 bases and J by 4 bases, with 6 bases between. Germline CDR1 is DFQATT and CDR2 is SNEGSKA (reference sequence). In nucleotides, the CDR3 is TGCAGTGCTAGGTCGGGCACTGAAGCTTTCTTT. It yields the protein CSARSGTEAFF.

This clonotype occurred many times. This chain joins TRBV7-2 and TRBJ2-7; possible D gene TRBD1, 6 bases. Per the germline V gene, CDR1 is SGHTA and CDR2 is FQGNSA. This CDR3 spans 12 amino acids. V lost 4 bases and J 6 bases, leaving 10 bases between the germline ends. The CDR3 is CASSWEGGEQYF. CDR3 DNA sequence: TGTGCCAGCAGCTGGGAAGGGGGCGAGCAGTACTTC.

The chain links TRBV5-1 to TRBJ1-3; D is perhaps TRBD1 (5 bases). V was trimmed by 0 bases and J by 4 bases, leaving 11 bases between them. The CDR3 is made up of 15 amino acids. In germline, CDR1 is SGHRS, CDR2 YFSETQ. The CDR3 loop is CASSLEQVGGNTIYF. Here the CDR3 DNA reads TGCGCCAGCAGCTTGGAACAGGTTGGGGGAAACACCATATATTTT. Together with reference TRBV5-1 and TRBJ1-3, the CDR3 gives the full variable domain: KAGVTQTPRYLIKTRGQQVTLSCSPISGHRSVSWYQQTPGQGLQFLFEYFSETQRNKGNFPGRFSGRQFSNSRSEMNVSTLELGDSALYLCASSLEQVGGNTIYFGEGSWLTVV.

This clonotype occurred many times. The chain has TRBV6-1 and TRBJ2-3, with D tentatively TRBD2 (5 bases). This CDR3 has 15 residues. V was shortened by 6 bases and J by 0 bases, with 13 bases between the two germline ends. Germline values: CDR1 MNHNS, CDR2 SASEGT. The CDR3 DNA reads TGTGCCAGCAGGACCGGGATTTCTAGCACAGATACGCAGTATTTT. Its translation: CASRTGISSTDTQYF.

The chain is built from TRBV19 and TRBJ2-2; TRBD2 aligns across 7 bases. CDR3 length equals 16 residues. V gave up 4 bases and J gave up 2 bases; unmatched junction bases: 7. Germline loops: CDR1 LNHDA, CDR2 SQIVND (reference sequence). The CDR3 reads CASSTGTNKNTGELFF. The CDR3 region has the DNA TGTGCCAGTAGTACCGGGACTAACAAAAACACCGGGGAGCTGTTTTTT.

Ten or more counts support this clonotype. This sequence joins TRBV18 and TRBJ1-4; D gene unclear. V lost 1 base, J lost 1 base, and 7 bases lay in between. The CDR3 is 15 residues long. Germline V gives CDR1 KGHSH, CDR2 LQKENI. The CDR3 DNA follows: TGTGCCAGCTCACCACGCGGGTTAACTAATGAAAAACTGTTTTTT. This translates into CASSPRGLTNEKLFF.

This clonotype was seen ten or more times. The chain has TRBV18 and TRBJ2-5; D call uncertain. This CDR3 region has 17 residues. V was trimmed by 2 bases and J by 0 bases, leaving 16 bases between them. Germline CDR1 and CDR2: KGHSH and LQKENI. As DNA, the CDR3 is TGTGCCAGCTCACCAATCAGGATACAACAGTACCAAGAGACCCAGTACTTC. It codes for CASSPIRIQQYQETQYF. The variable domain in full, with the rest retrieved from reference TRBV18 and TRBJ2-5, is NAGVMQNPRHLVRRRGQEARLRCSPMKGHSHVYWYRQLPEEGLKFMVYLQKENIIDESGMPKERFSAEFPKEGPSILRIQQVVRGDSAAYFCASSPIRIQQYQETQYFGPGTRLLVL.

This clonotype was seen a few times. Being one base from a much bigger clone, this may be a read error. V is TRBV11-2 and J is TRBJ2-7; no reliable D call. Trimming shortened V by 0 bases and J by 6 bases, and 6 bases separated the two germline ends. The CDR3 is 12 amino acids. CDR1 and CDR2 from the germline V gene are SGHAT and FQNNGV. CDR3 residues: CASSLDVLEQYF. As DNA, the CDR3 is TGTGCCAGCAGCTTAGATGTACTCGAGCAGTACTTC.

The chain carries TRBV29-1 and TRBJ1-1; the D is unclear. V lost 8 bases to trimming and J lost 0 bases, with 13 bases between them. Per germline, CDR1 SQVTM and CDR2 ANQGSEA. This CDR3 region has 13 residues. The DNA of the CDR3 is TGCAGCTCGACCGGAAGCATGAACACTGAAGCTTTCTTT. As protein: CSSTGSMNTEAFF.

This clonotype has only a few counts. This may be a read error, as it is one base from a much larger clone. V usage is TRBV24-1 and J usage is TRBJ1-2, with D unresolved. This CDR3 has 15 amino acids. V shed 2 bases and J shed 5 bases, with 14 bases lying between them. The V gene's germline CDR1 is KGHDR and CDR2 SFDVKD. Written as DNA, the CDR3 is TGTGCCACCAGTGATTCCCGTGAGGGAGTTTATGGCTACACCTTC. Translating it yields CATSDSREGVYGYTF.

A single count supports this clonotype. V is TRBV7-9 and J is TRBJ2-5, with TRBD2 matching over 13 bases. V was pared by 8 bases and J by 1 base, with 7 bases of the junction left unmatched. Germline assignment: CDR1 SEHNR and CDR2 FQNEAQ (reference sequence). The CDR3 length is 16 residues. DNA for the CDR3: TGTGCCAGCCGCCGACTAGCGGGGGGTGCCCAAGAGACCCAGTACTTC. Translating it yields CASRRLAGGAQETQYF.

This clonotype was counted at least ten times. V is TRBV5-1 and J is TRBJ2-7; 7 bases match TRBD1. V lost 4 bases, J lost 4 bases, and 8 bases stayed unmatched. The germline CDR1 and CDR2 sequences are SGHRS and YFSETQ. CDR3 length: 14 residues. The CDR3 DNA reads TGCGCCAGCAGCAAAACAGGGGATGGGTACGAGCAGTACTTC. This gives the protein CASSKTGDGYEQYF.

This clonotype was counted at least ten times. This rearrangement joins TRBV9 to TRBJ1-2; 7 nucleotides align to TRBD1. Germline CDR1 reads SGDLS; CDR2 reads YYNGEE. With V trimmed by 3 bases and J by 8 bases, 10 bases remained unmatched. The CDR3 sequence is 14 residues long. CDR3 coding DNA: TGTGCCAGCAGCGCCGGGACAGACTATCAGGGCTACACCTTC. Its translation is CASSAGTDYQGYTF.

This clonotype has at least ten counts. The rearrangement links TRBV29-1 to TRBJ2-5; D is perhaps TRBD1 (5 bases). The germline V gene encodes CDR1 SQVTM and CDR2 ANQGSEA. CDR3 length equals 12 residues. Trimming stripped 6 bases from V and 1 base from J, with 9 bases between. As DNA, the CDR3 is TGCAGCGTCGGACACCTCCAAGAGACCCAGTACTTC. The encoded protein is CSVGHLQETQYF.

The V and J genes are TRBV5-6 and TRBJ2-7; 12 nucleotides line up with TRBD2. The CDR3 has 16 residues. Losses at the gene ends were 0 bases for V and 5 bases for J; bases not matched to a gene: 6. Germline CDR1 SGHDT, CDR2 YYEEEE. The CDR3 loop is CASSLGLAGEGHEQYF. The CDR3, as DNA: TGTGCCAGCAGCTTGGGACTAGCGGGAGAGGGCCACGAGCAGTACTTC.

This clonotype has at least ten counts. The CDR3 sequence is CSVEGVLAGVKETQYF. In nucleotides, the CDR3 is TGCAGCGTTGAAGGGGTACTAGCGGGAGTCAAGGAGACCCAGTACTTC. The gene calls are TRBV29-1 and TRBJ2-5; 11 bases line up with TRBD2. The trim removed 1 base at V and 5 bases at J, leaving 9 bases unmatched. The germline V gene encodes CDR1 SQVTM and CDR2 ANQGSEA. This CDR3 is built from 16 residues. Filled out from reference TRBV29-1 and TRBJ2-5, the complete variable domain reads SAVISQKPSRDICQRGTSLTIQCQVDSQVTMMFWYRQQPGQSLTLIATANQGSEATYESGFVIDKFPISRPNLTFSTLTVSNMSPEDSSIYLCSVEGVLAGVKETQYFGPGTRLLVL.

This chain uses TRBV6-1 with TRBJ1-1; D perhaps matches TRBD1 (5 bases). V was cut by 7 bases and J by 2 bases, with 11 bases left in between. Germline V gives CDR1 MNHNS, CDR2 SASEGT. The CDR3 runs to 13 residues. In DNA form, the CDR3 reads TGTGCCAGCAAACGAGGGGAAAACACTGAAGCTTTCTTT. Residues: CASKRGENTEAFF.

This clonotype was picked up a small number of times. J is TRBJ2-2 and V is TRBV29-1; no reliable D call. This CDR3 has 16 amino acids. In germline, CDR1 is SQVTM, CDR2 ANQGSEA. V lost 1 base, J lost 6 bases, and 18 bases lay in between. The CDR3 region has the DNA TGCAGCGTTGAAGCGGGTGGAGCTGAATGGCCCGGGGAGCTGTTTTTT. Translated, it gives CSVEAGGAEWPGELFF.

Ten or more counts support this clonotype. V is TRBV12-3 or TRBV12-4 and J is TRBJ1-2; TRBD1 matches 7 bases. CDR3 length: 16 amino acids. The junction had 14 bases not matched to a gene; V was cut back by 6 bases and J by 4 bases. CDR3 loop: CASSTGQSIFGYGYTF. In DNA, the CDR3 is TGTGCCAGCAGCACGGGACAGAGTATTTTCGGCTATGGCTACACCTTC.

This clonotype was seen ten or more times. The chain has TRBV12-3 or TRBV12-4 and TRBJ2-7, with D uncertain. CDR3 length: 12 residues. Trimming stripped 3 bases from V and 7 bases from J, with 10 bases between. CDR3 coding DNA: TGTGCCAGCAGTTTGAGTCCTCTAGAGCAGTACTTC. It codes for CASSLSPLEQYF.

This clonotype was detected only a few times. The chain couples TRBV20-1 to TRBJ2-7; TRBD1 is a possible D gene (6 bases). Trimming removed 2 bases at V and 4 bases at J, with 12 bases between. This CDR3 comprises 13 residues. Germline assignment: CDR1 DFQATT and CDR2 SNEGSKA (reference sequence). This chain's CDR3 is CSARPGVYYEQYF. The CDR3 coding sequence is TGCAGTGCTAGACCAGGGGTTTATTACGAGCAGTACTTC.

This clonotype has just a few counts. It is likely a read error, because the conserved phenylalanine at the end of the CDR3 is missing. The chain is built from TRBV11-3 and TRBJ2-7; D is uncertain. Germline CDR1 SGHNT, CDR2 YENEEA. This CDR3 is 14 amino acids long. V gave up 5 bases and J gave up 7 bases, with 18 bases separating them. The CDR3 is CASSPTSPGPEQYL. The DNA for the CDR3 is TGTGCCAGCAGCCCCACTTCCCCCGGGCCTGAGCAGTACCTC.

The gene calls are TRBV5-1 and TRBJ2-7, with D unclear. V lost 0 bases, J lost 5 bases, and 9 bases lay in between. The CDR3 covers 13 residues. The germline V gene has CDR1 SGHRS and CDR2 YFSETQ. The CDR3 here is CASSLEPGNEQYF. Here the CDR3 DNA reads TGCGCCAGCAGCTTGGAGCCCGGTAACGAGCAGTACTTC.

This clonotype was recorded many times. The rearrangement joins TRBV2 to TRBJ2-7; tentative D call: TRBD2 (5 bases). Germline V gene lookup returns CDR1 SNHLY and CDR2 FYNNEI. V was cut by 7 bases and J by 6 bases, with 13 bases left in between. This CDR3 has 12 residues. The DNA of the CDR3 is TGTGCCAGCAAAACGCCGGCGGGCGAGCAGTACTTC. As protein: CASKTPAGEQYF. Drawing the rest from reference TRBV2 and TRBJ2-7, the complete variable domain is EPEVTQTPSHQVTQMGQEVILRCVPISNHLYFYWYRQILGQKVEFLVSFYNNEISEKSEIFDDQFSVERPDGSNFTLKIRSTKLEDSAMYFCASKTPAGEQYFGPGTRLTVT.